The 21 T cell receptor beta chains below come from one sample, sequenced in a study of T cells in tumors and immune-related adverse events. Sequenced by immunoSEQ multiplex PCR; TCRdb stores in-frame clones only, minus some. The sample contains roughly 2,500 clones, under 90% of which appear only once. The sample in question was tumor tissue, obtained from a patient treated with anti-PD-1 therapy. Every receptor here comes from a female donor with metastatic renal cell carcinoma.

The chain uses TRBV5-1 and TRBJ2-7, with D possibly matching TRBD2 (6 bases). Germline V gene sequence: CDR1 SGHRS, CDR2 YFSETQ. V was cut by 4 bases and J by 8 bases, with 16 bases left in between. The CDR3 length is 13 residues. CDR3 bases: TGCGCCAGCAGCGAAGGACTAACTCCCAAGCAGTACTTC. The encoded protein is CASSEGLTPKQYF.

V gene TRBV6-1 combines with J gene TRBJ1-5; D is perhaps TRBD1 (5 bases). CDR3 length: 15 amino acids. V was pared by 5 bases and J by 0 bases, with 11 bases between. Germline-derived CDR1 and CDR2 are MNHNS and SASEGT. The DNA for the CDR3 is TGTGCCAGCAGTATTGGGGGTTATAGCAATCAGCCCCAGCATTTT. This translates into CASSIGGYSNQPQHF.

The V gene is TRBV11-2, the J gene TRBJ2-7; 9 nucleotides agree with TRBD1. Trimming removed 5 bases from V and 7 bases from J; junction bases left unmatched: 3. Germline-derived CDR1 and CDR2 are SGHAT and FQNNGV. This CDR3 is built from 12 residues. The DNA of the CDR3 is TGTGCCAGCAGCGGGACAGGGAGAGAGCAGTACTTC. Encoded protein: CASSGTGREQYF.

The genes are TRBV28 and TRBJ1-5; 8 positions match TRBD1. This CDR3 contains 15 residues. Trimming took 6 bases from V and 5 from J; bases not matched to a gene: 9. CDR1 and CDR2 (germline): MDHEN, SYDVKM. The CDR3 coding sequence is TGTGCCAGCAGGCCACACAGGGGGACGGATCAGCCCCAGCATTTT. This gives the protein CASRPHRGTDQPQHF.

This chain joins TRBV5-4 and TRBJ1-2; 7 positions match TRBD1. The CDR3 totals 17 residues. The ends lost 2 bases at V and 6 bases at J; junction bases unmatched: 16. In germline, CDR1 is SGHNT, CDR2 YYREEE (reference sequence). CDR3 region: CASSFLRGTAPDNGYTF. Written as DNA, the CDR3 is TGTGCCAGCAGCTTCCTTAGGGGGACAGCACCTGACAATGGCTACACCTTC. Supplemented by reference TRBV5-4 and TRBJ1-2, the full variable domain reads ETGVTQSPTHLIKTRGQQVTLRCSSQSGHNTVSWYQQALGQGPQFIFQYYREEENGRGNFPPRFSGLQFPNYSSELNVNALELDDSALYLCASSFLRGTAPDNGYTFGSGTRLTVV.

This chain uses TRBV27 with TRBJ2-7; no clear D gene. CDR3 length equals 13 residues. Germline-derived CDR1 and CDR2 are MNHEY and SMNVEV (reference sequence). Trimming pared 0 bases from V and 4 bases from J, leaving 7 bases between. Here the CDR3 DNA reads TGTGCCAGCAGTTTATCGTTTGGTTACGAGCAGTACTTC. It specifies CASSLSFGYEQYF.

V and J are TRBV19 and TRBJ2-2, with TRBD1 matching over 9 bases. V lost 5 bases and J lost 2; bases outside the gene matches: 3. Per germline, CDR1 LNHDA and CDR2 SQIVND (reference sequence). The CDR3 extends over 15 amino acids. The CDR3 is CASSPGQGNTGELFF. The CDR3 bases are TGTGCCAGTAGTCCGGGACAGGGTAACACCGGGGAGCTGTTTTTT.

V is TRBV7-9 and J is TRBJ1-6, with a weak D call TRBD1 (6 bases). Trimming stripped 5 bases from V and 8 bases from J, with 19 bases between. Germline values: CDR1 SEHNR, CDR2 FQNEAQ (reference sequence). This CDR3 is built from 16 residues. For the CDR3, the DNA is TGTGCCAGCAGCCGCGGCGGGGGGCGCTCGGATTCACCCCTCCACTTT. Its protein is CASSRGGGRSDSPLHF.

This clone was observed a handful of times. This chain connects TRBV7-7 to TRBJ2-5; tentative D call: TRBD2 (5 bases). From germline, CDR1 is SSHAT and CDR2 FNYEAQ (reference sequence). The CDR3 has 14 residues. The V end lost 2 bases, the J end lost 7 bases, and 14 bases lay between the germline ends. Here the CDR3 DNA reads TGTGCCAGCAGCTTAACTAGATCCAAAGGGACCCAGTACTTC. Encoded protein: CASSLTRSKGTQYF.

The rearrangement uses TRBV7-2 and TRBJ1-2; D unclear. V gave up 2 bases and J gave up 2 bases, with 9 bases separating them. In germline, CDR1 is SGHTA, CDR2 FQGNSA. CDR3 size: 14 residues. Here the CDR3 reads CASSLPTVNYGYTF. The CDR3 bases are TGTGCCAGCAGCTTACCAACAGTAAACTATGGCTACACCTTC. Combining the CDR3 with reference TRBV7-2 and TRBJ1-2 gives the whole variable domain GAGVSQSPSNKVTEKGKDVELRCDPISGHTALYWYRQSLGQGLEFLIYFQGNSAPDKSGLPSDRFSAERTGGSVSTLTIQRTQQEDSAVYLCASSLPTVNYGYTFGSGTRLTVV.

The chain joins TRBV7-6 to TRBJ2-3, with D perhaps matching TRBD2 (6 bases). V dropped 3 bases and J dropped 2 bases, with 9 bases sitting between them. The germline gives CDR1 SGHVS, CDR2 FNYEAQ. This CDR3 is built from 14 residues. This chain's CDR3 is CASSFAGNTDTQYF. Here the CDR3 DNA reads TGTGCCAGCAGCTTCGCGGGAAACACAGATACGCAGTATTTT.

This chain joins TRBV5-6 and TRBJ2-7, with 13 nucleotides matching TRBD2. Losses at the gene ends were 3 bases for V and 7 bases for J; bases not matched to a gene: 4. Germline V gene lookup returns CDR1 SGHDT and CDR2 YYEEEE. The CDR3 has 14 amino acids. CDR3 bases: TGTGCCAGCAGCTCGGGACTAGCGGGGACGGAGCAGTACTTC. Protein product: CASSSGLAGTEQYF. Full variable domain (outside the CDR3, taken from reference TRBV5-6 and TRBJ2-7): DAGVTQSPTHLIKTRGQQVTLRCSPKSGHDTVSWYQQALGQGPQFIFQYYEEEERQRGNFPDRFSGHQFPNYSSELNVNALLLGDSALYLCASSSGLAGTEQYFGPGTRLTVT.

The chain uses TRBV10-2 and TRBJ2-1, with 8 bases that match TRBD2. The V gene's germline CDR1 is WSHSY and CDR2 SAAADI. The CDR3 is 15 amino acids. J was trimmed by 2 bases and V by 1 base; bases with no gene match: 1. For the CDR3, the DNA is TGCGCCAGCAGTGAGTTCGGGAGGGCCTACAATGAGCAGTTCTTC. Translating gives CASSEFGRAYNEQFF.

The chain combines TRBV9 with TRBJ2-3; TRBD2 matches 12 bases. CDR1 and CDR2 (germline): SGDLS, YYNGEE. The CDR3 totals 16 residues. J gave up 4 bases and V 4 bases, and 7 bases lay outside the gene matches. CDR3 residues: CASSRELAGGPDTQYF. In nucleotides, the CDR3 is TGTGCCAGCAGCAGAGAACTAGCGGGGGGCCCAGATACGCAGTATTTT.

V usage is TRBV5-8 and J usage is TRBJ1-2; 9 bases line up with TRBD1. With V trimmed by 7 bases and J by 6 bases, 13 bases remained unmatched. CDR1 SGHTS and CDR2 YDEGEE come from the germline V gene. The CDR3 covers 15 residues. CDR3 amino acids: CASRTKEDRGDGYTF. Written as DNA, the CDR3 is TGTGCCAGCCGCACAAAAGAGGACAGGGGCGATGGCTACACCTTC.

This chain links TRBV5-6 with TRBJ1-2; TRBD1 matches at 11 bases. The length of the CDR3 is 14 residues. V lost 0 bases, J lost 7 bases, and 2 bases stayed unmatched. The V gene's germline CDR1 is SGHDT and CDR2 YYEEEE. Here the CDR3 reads CASSLVDRGLGYTF. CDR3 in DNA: TGTGCCAGCAGCTTGGTGGACAGGGGGCTTGGCTACACCTTC.

CDR3 sequence reads: CASSGGFSYNEQFF. The CDR3, as DNA: TGCGCCAGCAGCGGGGGGTTCTCCTACAATGAGCAGTTCTTC. V and J are TRBV5-1 and TRBJ2-1, with a tentative D call TRBD2 (6 bases). The germline CDR1 and CDR2 sequences are SGHRS and YFSETQ. Trimming took off 4 bases at V and 0 bases at J, with 8 bases between the two ends. The CDR3 extends over 14 amino acids.

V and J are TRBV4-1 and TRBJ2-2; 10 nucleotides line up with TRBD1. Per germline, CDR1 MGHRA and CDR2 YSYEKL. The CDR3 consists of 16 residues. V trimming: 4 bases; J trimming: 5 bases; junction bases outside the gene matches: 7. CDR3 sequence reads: CASSLFGDRGTGELFF. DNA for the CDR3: TGCGCCAGCAGCCTTTTCGGGGACAGGGGTACCGGGGAGCTGTTTTTT.

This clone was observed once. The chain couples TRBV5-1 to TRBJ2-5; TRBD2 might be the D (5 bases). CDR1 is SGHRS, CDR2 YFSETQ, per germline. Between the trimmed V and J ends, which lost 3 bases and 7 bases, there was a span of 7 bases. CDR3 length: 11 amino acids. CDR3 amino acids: CASSSAGTQYF. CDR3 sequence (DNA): TGCGCCAGCAGCTCGGCGGGGACCCAGTACTTC.

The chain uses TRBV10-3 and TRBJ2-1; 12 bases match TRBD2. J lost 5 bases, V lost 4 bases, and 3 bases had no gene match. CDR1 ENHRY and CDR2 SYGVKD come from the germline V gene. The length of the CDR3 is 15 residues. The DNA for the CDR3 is TGTGCCATCAGTGGACTAGCGGGAGTGGACAATGAGCAGTTCTTC. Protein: CAISGLAGVDNEQFF.

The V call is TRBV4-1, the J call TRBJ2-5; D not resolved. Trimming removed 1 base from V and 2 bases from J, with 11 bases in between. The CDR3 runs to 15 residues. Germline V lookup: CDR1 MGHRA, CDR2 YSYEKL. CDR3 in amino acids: CASSQGPGEQETQYF. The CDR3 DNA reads TGCGCCAGCAGCCAAGGACCAGGCGAACAAGAGACCCAGTACTTC.